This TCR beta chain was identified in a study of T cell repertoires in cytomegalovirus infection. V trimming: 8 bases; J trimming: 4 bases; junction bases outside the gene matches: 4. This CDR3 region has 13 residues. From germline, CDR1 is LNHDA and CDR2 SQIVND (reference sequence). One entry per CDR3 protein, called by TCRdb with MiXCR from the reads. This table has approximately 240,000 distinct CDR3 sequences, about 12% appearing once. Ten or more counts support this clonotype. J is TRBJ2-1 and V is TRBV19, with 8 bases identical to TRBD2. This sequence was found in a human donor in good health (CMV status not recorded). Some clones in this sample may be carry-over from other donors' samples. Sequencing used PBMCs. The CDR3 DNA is TGTGCCAGTCGAGAGCGGGGGTACAATGAGCAGTTCTTC. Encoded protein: CASRERGYNEQFF. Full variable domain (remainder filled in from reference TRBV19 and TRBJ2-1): DGGITQSPKYLFRKEGQNVTLSCEQNLNHDAMYWYRQDPGQGLRLIYYSQIVNDFQKGDIAEGYSVSREKKESFPLTVTSAQKNPTAFYLCASRERGYNEQFFGPGTRLTVL.